The clone carrying this T cell receptor (beta chain) was recorded once. What it binds is not known. The length of the CDR3 is 19 residues. CDR1 LGHNT and CDR2 FRNRAP come from the germline V gene. The V and J ends lost 3 bases and 6 bases, in that order; junction bases with no gene match: 17. This specimen belongs to a study of breast tumors, draining lymph nodes, adjacent tissues. Study results and caveats: Tumor repertoires ranked between lymph nodes and nontumor tissue in diversity, with V and J gene preferences. Luminal-like breast cancer showed significantly greater tumor-nontumor repertoire similarity than basal-like breast cancer did.

Axillary draining lymph nodes of breast cancer patients supplied the node samples. MiXCR was run by TCRdb on the multiplex PCR reads, yielding one entry per CDR3 protein. The data contain 250,000 or so distinct CDR3 sequences, 30% of them singletons. This clonotype originated in a female donor with breast cancer. Some clones in this sample may be carry-over from other donors' samples. The sequenced material came from axillary lymph node tissue. The chain uses TRBV12-5 and TRBJ2-2; TRBD2 matches at 9 bases. CDR3 nucleotide sequence: TGTGCTAGTGGTTTCGTTCCGGGTAGCGGGGGCGGGGGCGCCGGGGAGCTGTTTTTT. Its protein product is CASGFVPGSGGGGAGELFF.